The sequence of this TCR beta chain was determined in a study of blood T cell repertoires in COVID-19. The V gene end was trimmed by 6 bases and the J gene end by 6 bases; junction bases not matched to a gene: 4. Looked up from germline, CDR1 is MDHEN and CDR2 is SYDVKM. This CDR3 region has 14 residues. In the authors' methods: How many nucleated cells were present was estimated from reference gene primer amplification. Data came from immunoSEQ multiplex PCR; TCRdb stores just in-frame clones and leaves some out. The DNA gave D and trimming, while V, J and clone size come from that table. The table has tens of thousands of clones, about 74% seen once.

The receptor was derived from a human donor in a cohort sampled during active COVID-19. The J gene is TRBJ2-7, the V gene TRBV28, with TRBD2 matching 14 bases. Sequencing was done on a sample of peripheral blood. The CDR3 DNA reads as TGTGCCAGCAGGGCAGGGACTAGCGGGAGCGAGCAGTACTTC. Amino acids: CASRAGTSGSEQYF.